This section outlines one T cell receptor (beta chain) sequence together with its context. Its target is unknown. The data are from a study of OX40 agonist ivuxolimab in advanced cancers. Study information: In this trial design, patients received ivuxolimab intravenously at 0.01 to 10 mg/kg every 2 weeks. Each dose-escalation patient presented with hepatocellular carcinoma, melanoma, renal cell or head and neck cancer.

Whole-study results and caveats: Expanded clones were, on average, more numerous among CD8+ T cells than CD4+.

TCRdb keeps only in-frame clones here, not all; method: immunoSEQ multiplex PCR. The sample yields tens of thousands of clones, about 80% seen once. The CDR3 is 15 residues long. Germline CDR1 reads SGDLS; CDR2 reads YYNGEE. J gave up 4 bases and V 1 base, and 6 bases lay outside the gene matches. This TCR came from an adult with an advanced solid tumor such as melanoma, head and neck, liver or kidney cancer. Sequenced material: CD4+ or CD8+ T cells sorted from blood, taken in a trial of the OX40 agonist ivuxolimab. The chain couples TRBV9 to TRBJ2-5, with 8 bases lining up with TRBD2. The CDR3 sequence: CASSVTPGGGETQYF. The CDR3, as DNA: TGTGCCAGCAGCGTAACCCCGGGGGGGGGAGAGACCCAGTACTTC.